This is a list of T cell receptor beta chains from one sample in a study of preoperative IRX-2 immunotherapy in early breast cancer. Some clones are missing from TCRdb's copy, which holds only in-frame ones; the method was immunoSEQ multiplex PCR. The profile shows a few thousand clones, around 80% of them singletons. The material was tumor tissue, obtained after IRX-2 immunotherapy. These receptors came from a human donor with breast cancer. Each CDR3 is given with its conserved first and last residue. D genes are given only for firm matches. Part of the rows lack a size; the others show once, few, many or a class for expanded clones.

v_call,cdr3_length,d_call,clone_size,j_call,cdr3_aa,cdr3_nt
TRBV30,14,NA,NA,TRBJ1-6,CAWNVGRETSPLHF,TGTGCCTGGAATGTTGGCAGGGAGACTTCACCCCTCCACTTT
TRBV19,17,TRBD1,NA,TRBJ1-5,CASSAIGGDSSNQPQHF,TGTGCCAGTAGTGCCATCGGGGGGGACAGTAGCAATCAGCCCCAGCATTTT
TRBV7-7,15,NA,NA,TRBJ1-6,CASSLNGGSDSPLHF,TGTGCCAGCAGCTTAAATGGCGGTTCCGATTCACCCCTCCACTTT
TRBV6-8,15,NA,NA,TRBJ2-1,CASSYGEFSYNEQFF,TGTGCCAGCAGTTACGGGGAGTTTTCCTACAATGAGCAGTTCTTC
TRBV6-8,14,NA,NA,TRBJ1-1,CASRKQGWNTEAFF,TGTGCCAGCAGGAAACAGGGTTGGAACACTGAAGCTTTCTTT
TRBV19,14,NA,NA,TRBJ2-3,CASSIPGLSGTQYF,TGTGCCAGTAGTATCCCTGGGCTGTCGGGTACGCAGTATTTT
TRBV6-8,17,TRBD1,NA,TRBJ2-7,CASSYSPSGQGNYEQYF,TGTGCCAGCAGTTACTCCCCCTCGGGACAGGGAAACTACGAGCAGTACTTC
TRBV29-1,12,NA,NA,TRBJ1-1,CSARDKNTEAFF,TGCAGCGCCCGCGACAAGAACACTGAAGCTTTCTTT
TRBV30,12,NA,NA,TRBJ1-2,CAWSSGAYGYTF,TGTGCCTGGAGTTCAGGGGCCTATGGCTACACCTTC
TRBV29-1,12,NA,NA,TRBJ2-7,CSVETGGYGQYF,TGCAGCGTTGAGACAGGAGGATACGGGCAGTACTTC
TRBV7-1,14,TRBD1,NA,TRBJ1-1,CASSARQGWTEAFF,TGTGCCAGCAGCGCCCGACAGGGTTGGACTGAAGCTTTCTTT
TRBV7-6,18,TRBD1,NA,TRBJ1-1,CASSLARGFSLMNTEAFF,TGTGCCAGCAGCTTGGCCAGGGGGTTCAGCTTAATGAACACTGAAGCTTTCTTT
TRBV10-1,13,NA,NA,TRBJ1-1,CASSESIGGEAFF,TGCGCCAGCAGTGAGTCGATAGGGGGTGAAGCTTTCTTT
TRBV6-8,15,NA,NA,TRBJ1-1,CASSYSTDDSTEAFF,TGTGCCAGCAGTTACTCGACTGACGATAGCACTGAAGCTTTCTTT
TRBV11-3,15,TRBD1,few,TRBJ1-4,CASSHPGTGGEKLFF,TGTGCCAGCAGCCACCCCGGGACAGGGGGTGAAAAACTGTTTTTT
TRBV19,14,NA,few,TRBJ1-5,CASSITGYRQPQHF,TGTGCCAGTAGTATCACAGGGTACCGACAGCCCCAGCATTTT
TRBV11-3,16,TRBD2,NA,TRBJ2-1,CASSSQSSGRGDEQFF,TGTGCCAGCAGCTCGCAAAGTAGCGGGAGAGGGGATGAGCAGTTCTTC
TRBV29-1,13,TRBD1,NA,TRBJ1-2,CSVEDRQGGGYTF,TGCAGCGTTGAAGATCGTCAGGGGGGTGGCTACACCTTC
TRBV28,16,TRBD1,large,TRBJ1-4,CASSSVGTGGKEKLFF,TGTGCCAGCAGTTCGGTGGGGACAGGGGGAAAAGAAAAACTGTTTTTT
TRBV6-8,12,NA,NA,TRBJ2-5,CASRGSLETQYF,TGTGCCAGCAGGGGAAGTCTAGAGACCCAGTACTTC